The TCR beta chain described here comes from a study of T cells in Graves' hyperthyroidism and ophthalmopathy. TCR beta CDR3 regions were amplified from RNA transcripts. Researchers ran a first-round RT-PCR on the TCR CDR3 using the HTBI primer set. TCRdb used MiXCR to reprocess the multiplex PCR reads, holding one entry per CDR3 protein. The table shows 500,000 to 550,000 distinct CDR3 sequences, with around 21% occurring only once. This clonotype was detected ten times or more. What it binds is unknown. PBMCs were derived from about 10 ml fresh peripheral blood. CDR3 length: 15 amino acids. Germline V CDR1 and CDR2: SGHRS, YFSETQ. V lost 0 bases and J lost 0, with 10 bases in between. Whole-study results and caveats: Clonotypes that were expanded in thyroid above 0.001 mostly appeared in blood too.

This TCR was recovered from a man between 18 and 29 years old with Graves' hyperthyroidism. This chain uses TRBV5-1 with TRBJ2-7, with D uncertain. Sequenced sample: blood. This CDR3 is CASSLGQRHSYEQYF. As DNA, the CDR3 is TGCGCCAGCAGCTTGGGGCAGCGACACTCCTACGAGCAGTACTTC.